Listed below are T cell receptor beta chains from one sample, sequenced in a study of response to subunit inactivated influenza vaccine. MiXCR, applied by TCRdb to the RT-PCR reads, yields one record per CDR3 protein. The data contain approximately 500,000 distinct CDR3 sequences, 20% to 25% of them seen just once; the ten biggest clones take up 2.8%. These sequences were also reported in another study, on T cells expressing NK-cell markers.

This material consisted of CD4+ T cells sorted from PBMCs, taken 11 to 12 days after vaccination. These receptors came from a man aged 45 to 65 who received an inactivated influenza vaccine. The CDR3 runs from the conserved cysteine through the conserved F or W. D genes are given only for firm matches. Clone size appears in some rows only: once, few, many, or a class for an expanded clone.

J,V,D,size,CDR3,DNA
TRBJ2-7,TRBV10-2,-,few,CASSVRGEQYF,TGCGCCAGCAGTGTTCGGGGCGAGCAGTACTTC
TRBJ2-7,TRBV7-9,-,-,CASSFTTRPYEQYF,TGTGCCAGCAGCTTTACCACCCGCCCTTACGAGCAGTACTTC
TRBJ1-4,TRBV20-1,-,few,CSAKDTRDEKLFF,TGCAGTGCTAAGGACACTAGAGATGAAAAACTGTTTTTT
TRBJ1-1,TRBV29-1,-,few,CSVKRANTEAFF,TGCAGCGTTAAACGGGCGAACACTGAAGCTTTCTTT
TRBJ2-7,TRBV21-1,-,few,CASSKVEREGQTYEQYF,TGTGCCAGCAGCAAAGTGGAGCGGGAGGGCCAGACCTACGAGCAGTACTTC
TRBJ2-1,TRBV5-1,-,many,CASSLDISGGSYNEQFF,TGCGCCAGCAGCTTGGATATTAGCGGAGGCTCCTACAATGAGCAGTTCTTC
TRBJ2-2,TRBV6-2/TRBV6-3,TRBD1,many,CASGQGGSTGELFF,TGTGCCAGCGGACAGGGGGGAAGCACCGGGGAGCTGTTTTTT
TRBJ2-2,TRBV3-1,-,few,CASSQDLAGGELFF,TGTGCCAGCAGCCAAGATCTGGCTGGAGGGGAGCTGTTTTTT
TRBJ2-7,TRBV6-1,-,few,CASTDSGPYEQYF,TGTGCCAGCACTGATAGCGGTCCCTACGAGCAGTACTTC
TRBJ2-6,TRBV5-1,TRBD1,-,CASSLTGGTGANVLTF,TGCGCCAGCAGCTTGACAGGGGGAACTGGGGCCAACGTCCTGACTTTC
TRBJ2-3,TRBV20-1,-,once,CSADDGLTDTQYF,TGCAGTGCTGACGACGGCCTAACAGATACGCAGTATTTT
TRBJ1-5,TRBV7-9,-,-,CATGFDNQPQHF,TGTGCCACCGGATTCGACAATCAGCCCCAGCATTTT
TRBJ2-1,TRBV7-2,-,few,CASSETTQGPYNEQFF,TGTGCCAGCAGCGAAACAACTCAGGGGCCCTACAATGAGCAGTTCTTC
TRBJ1-3,TRBV4-3,-,-,CASSQRSGNTIYF,TGCGCCAGCAGCCAGAGATCTGGAAACACCATATATTTT
TRBJ1-1,TRBV5-1,-,few,CASSVGPGSTEAFF,TGCGCCAGCAGCGTTGGACCAGGGAGCACTGAAGCTTTCTTT
TRBJ1-5,TRBV10-3,TRBD1,few,CAISETPTGNSNQPQHF,TGTGCCATCAGTGAGACTCCGACAGGGAATAGCAATCAGCCCCAGCATTTT
TRBJ2-1,TRBV6-1,TRBD2,-,CASSGWGGYNEQFF,TGTGCCAGCAGTGGGTGGGGGGGCTACAATGAGCAGTTCTTC
TRBJ1-2,TRBV6-1,-,-,CASRLGASAGYTF,TGTGCCAGCAGACTGGGGGCCTCTGCTGGCTACACCTTC
TRBJ2-1,TRBV11-2,-,-,CASSSLTWASYNEQFF,TGTGCCAGCAGCTCCCTCACTTGGGCATCCTACAATGAGCAGTTCTTC
TRBJ2-7,TRBV5-4,-,-,CASSLAGGRSHEQYF,TGTGCCAGCAGCTTGGCTGGAGGGAGATCCCACGAGCAGTACTTC
TRBJ1-2,TRBV4-2,TRBD1,-,CASSQDHLRQGGYTF,TGTGCCAGCAGCCAAGATCACCTGCGACAGGGGGGCTACACCTTC
TRBJ2-7,TRBV14,TRBD1,-,CASSQIQGYEQYF,TGTGCCAGCAGCCAGATACAGGGGTACGAGCAGTACTTC
TRBJ1-1,TRBV6-2/TRBV6-3,-,few,CASSQTRTEAFF,TGTGCCAGCAGCCAGACAAGGACTGAAGCTTTCTTT
TRBJ2-7,TRBV20-1,TRBD2,-,CSARRDLAGGYEQYF,TGCAGTGCTAGGAGGGACCTAGCGGGAGGCTACGAGCAGTACTTC
TRBJ1-2,TRBV4-3,-,many,CASSQDQDGGAYGYTF,TGCGCCAGCAGCCAAGATCAGGACGGAGGGGCGTATGGCTACACCTTC
TRBJ2-2,TRBV5-1,TRBD1,-,CASSSGQAGELFF,TGCGCCAGCAGCTCCGGACAGGCCGGGGAGCTGTTTTTT
TRBJ1-1,TRBV20-1,-,-,CSAKGGGANTEAFF,TGCAGTGCTAAGGGGGGTGGGGCGAACACTGAAGCTTTCTTT
TRBJ2-1,TRBV20-1,TRBD2,-,CSANLIAGVGNEQFF,TGCAGTGCCAATTTAATAGCGGGAGTCGGCAATGAGCAGTTCTTC
TRBJ2-2,TRBV10-1,TRBD2,-,CASSEGQRGGLGELFF,TGCGCCAGCAGTGAGGGCCAGCGGGGGGGCCTCGGGGAGCTGTTTTTT
TRBJ2-7,TRBV30,TRBD1,-,CAWTRGTGGASHEQYF,TGTGCCTGGACCAGGGGGACAGGGGGCGCGTCTCACGAGCAGTACTTC
TRBJ2-5,TRBV30,-,-,CAWSGLETQYF,TGTGCCTGGAGTGGATTAGAGACCCAGTACTTC
TRBJ1-6,TRBV12-3/TRBV12-4,-,-,CASSLQHPQAGSPLHF,TGTGCCAGCAGTTTACAGCATCCCCAAGCAGGTTCACCCCTCCACTTT
TRBJ1-5,TRBV27,-,few,CASSLTGVQPQHF,TGTGCCAGCAGTTTAACGGGGGTTCAGCCCCAGCATTTT
TRBJ2-4,TRBV14,TRBD1,-,CASSRTGVGNIQYF,TGTGCCAGCAGCCGCACAGGGGTTGGAAACATTCAGTACTTC
TRBJ2-2,TRBV20-1,-,-,CSARPHQRSNTGELFF,TGCAGTGCTAGGCCCCACCAGCGGTCGAACACCGGGGAGCTGTTTTTT
TRBJ1-3,TRBV4-2,-,-,CASSQDSPPTPSGNTIYF,TGTGCCAGCAGCCAAGATAGTCCCCCGACACCCTCTGGAAACACCATATATTTT
TRBJ2-3,TRBV5-1,-,few,CASSLGGVGTDTQYF,TGCGCCAGCAGCTTGGGAGGGGTAGGCACAGATACGCAGTATTTT
TRBJ2-1,TRBV7-6,TRBD2,once,CASMGPGLWNEQFF,TGTGCCAGCATGGGTCCGGGACTATGGAATGAGCAGTTCTTC
TRBJ1-2,TRBV7-2,-,-,CASSPWVEGGYTF,TGTGCCAGCAGCCCTTGGGTCGAGGGTGGCTACACCTTC
TRBJ2-3,TRBV11-2,-,few,CASSSDLEDTQYF,TGTGCCAGCAGCTCCGACCTTGAGGATACGCAGTATTTT
TRBJ2-1,TRBV23-1,TRBD2,-,CASSVRPGLAGWKQFF,TGCGCCAGCAGTGTGAGGCCGGGACTAGCGGGATGGAAGCAGTTCTTC
TRBJ2-2,TRBV12-3/TRBV12-4,-,few,CASSLLGRVIKAGELFF,TGTGCCAGCAGCCTTCTGGGCAGGGTCATTAAGGCCGGGGAGCTGTTTTTT
TRBJ2-5,TRBV28,-,many,CASSLGHQETQYF,TGTGCCAGCAGTTTGGGACATCAAGAGACCCAGTACTTC
TRBJ1-2,TRBV2,-,few,CASSERYGYTF,TGTGCCAGCAGTGAACGGTATGGCTACACCTTC
TRBJ2-2,TRBV29-1,TRBD1,-,CSVQGQGRHGELFF,TGCAGCGTCCAAGGACAGGGGAGGCACGGGGAGCTGTTTTTT